This TCR beta chain was obtained from a study of post-analysis software for immune sequencing data. Background on the study: Relapsing-remitting, secondary progressive and progressive-relapsing courses of multiple sclerosis were included.

Sequencing libraries made from TCR beta cDNA carried unique molecular identifiers. It was from approximately 0.91 to 9.4 million T cells that approximately 500,000 cDNA molecules came. TCRdb re-called the PCR reads through MiXCR, storing one row per CDR3 protein. The sample has fewer than 850,000 distinct CDR3 sequences; approximately 44% are singletons. Study results and limitations: TRBV5-6, TRBV5-1 and TRBV20-1 were among five TRBV segments more frequent in patients than controls. Normalized Chao1 diversity in multiple sclerosis patients fell significantly below that of controls.

Germline values: CDR1 ENHRY, CDR2 SYGVKD. V lost 7 bases and J lost 9; bases outside the gene matches: 15. This CDR3 has 17 residues. This clonotype occurred many times. Its antigen is unknown. The chain employs TRBV10-3 and TRBJ2-7; 16 positions agree with TRBD2. Sequences were obtained from blood. The sequence was collected from a girl aged 10-17 years with multiple sclerosis. The CDR3 region has the DNA TGTGCCATCAAGGGGACTAGCGGGAGGGCCACACCAGAACGGCAGTACTTC. As protein: CAIKGTSGRATPERQYF.